This passage covers 31 T cell receptor beta chains from one sample sequenced in a study of early T cells in non-severe SARS-CoV-2 infection (dated by TCRdb to about 2021). Receptor amplification or capture employed 5' RACE. TCRdb names NextSeq 500 as the instrument used. TCRdb itself trimmed the public reads at Q25 with fastp, ran MiXCR and retained productive beta chains. Merged by CDR3 protein, the rows form single entries marked with the most common genes and DNA. The sample contains about 33,000 distinct CDR3 sequences, under 7.5% of them found a single time. Roughly 4.1% of the sample goes to the ten largest clones. The source material was whole blood. The receptors here all came from an adult who was a healthcare worker with PCR-confirmed SARS-CoV-2 infection or an uninfected control (not recorded which).

This clonotype was found many times. The chain has TRBV20-1 and TRBJ2-1; 8 bases match TRBD2. The V gene end was trimmed by 2 bases and the J gene end by 0 bases; junction bases not matched to a gene: 12. Germline V gene lookup returns CDR1 DFQATT and CDR2 SNEGSKA (reference sequence). This CDR3 is 18 amino acids long. In DNA form, the CDR3 reads TGCAGTGCTAGACCAACTGTTACTAGCGGAGTCTCCTACAATGAGCAGTTCTTC. This codes for CSARPTVTSGVSYNEQFF.

This sequence joins TRBV12-5 and TRBJ1-2; no clear D. Germline V CDR1 and CDR2: LGHNT, FRNRAP. Trimming cost V 7 bases and J 1 base, with 13 bases left between them. This CDR3 has 14 amino acids. The CDR3 coding sequence is TGTGCTAGTGCCGAGGGAACGGATAACTATGGCTACACCTTC. This gives the protein CASAEGTDNYGYTF.

This clonotype has only a few counts. The CDR3 reads CASSKSNTEAFF. CDR3 coding DNA: TGTGCCAGCAGCAAATCGAACACTGAAGCTTTCTTT. V is TRBV12-3 or TRBV12-4 and J is TRBJ1-1; no clear D. The CDR3 has 12 amino acids. V was pared by 6 bases and J by 1 base, with 6 bases between.

V and J are TRBV4-2 and TRBJ2-7, with 12 bases aligning to TRBD2. The germline V gene encodes CDR1 LGHNA and CDR2 YNFKEQ. CDR3 length: 16 amino acids. Unmatched junction bases numbered 3, after V lost 0 bases and J lost 3 bases. The DNA of the CDR3 is TGTGCCAGCAGCCAAGATCGGACTAGCGGGATCTACGAGCAGTACTTC. Translating gives CASSQDRTSGIYEQYF.

This chain links TRBV7-8 with TRBJ2-1, with a tentative D call TRBD2 (5 bases). This CDR3 region has 15 residues. V was clipped by 1 base and J by 10 bases, with 17 bases between them. The germline gives CDR1 SGHVS, CDR2 FQNEAQ. The CDR3 sequence is CASSLGVAKIREQFF. In nucleotides, the CDR3 is TGTGCCAGCAGCTTAGGGGTAGCGAAGATCCGGGAGCAGTTCTTC.

The J gene is TRBJ2-3, the V gene TRBV7-9; TRBD1 or TRBD2 may be the D gene (5 bases each). V was pared by 6 bases and J by 0 bases, with 10 bases between. Germline assignment: CDR1 SEHNR and CDR2 FQNEAQ (reference sequence). The CDR3 extends over 14 amino acids. The CDR3 protein is CASSGTLSTDTQYF. The CDR3, as DNA: TGTGCCAGCAGTGGGACCCTCAGCACAGATACGCAGTATTTT.

Ten or more counts support this clonotype. The chain couples TRBV20-1 to TRBJ2-5; D is perhaps TRBD1 (6 bases). This CDR3 has 13 residues. Germline CDR1 reads DFQATT; CDR2 reads SNEGSKA (reference sequence). Trimming took off 0 bases at V and 4 bases at J, with 9 bases between the two ends. The CDR3 here is CSARDPRGETQYF. The DNA of the CDR3 is TGCAGTGCTAGAGATCCCAGGGGAGAGACCCAGTACTTC.

This clonotype was seen ten or more times. This chain joins TRBV28 and TRBJ1-2, with D possibly being TRBD1 (6 bases). The CDR3 has 16 amino acids. CDR1 is MDHEN, CDR2 SYDVKM, per germline. The V end lost 3 bases, the J end lost 7 bases, and 21 bases lay between the germline ends. For the CDR3, the DNA is TGTGCCAGCAGTTTTAGGGCGAGGCAGGGGTTAGGTGGCTACACCTTC. Its protein product is CASSFRARQGLGGYTF.

The table lists this clonotype with many counts. The genes are TRBV5-1 and TRBJ2-7; tentatively, D is TRBD1 (5 bases). This CDR3 is 14 amino acids long. Looked up from germline, CDR1 is SGHRS and CDR2 is YFSETQ. Trimming pared 3 bases from V and 0 bases from J, leaving 10 bases between. CDR3 in DNA: TGCGCCAGCAGCTCTGACAGCCGCTCCTACGAGCAGTACTTC. It specifies CASSSDSRSYEQYF.

This clonotype was recorded many times. The chain is built from TRBV29-1 and TRBJ1-1; D unclear. Germline assignment: CDR1 SQVTM and CDR2 ANQGSEA. The CDR3 consists of 13 residues. Trimming removed 3 bases at V and 1 base at J, with 9 bases between. In nucleotides, the CDR3 is TGCAGCGTTGAGCCTTCCTCGAACACTGAAGCTTTCTTT. Translating gives CSVEPSSNTEAFF.

At least ten counts were recorded for this clonotype. J is TRBJ1-2 and V is TRBV28; 7 positions match TRBD1. Germline V CDR1 and CDR2: MDHEN, SYDVKM. Trimming at V came to 6 bases and at J to 0 bases, leaving 7 bases not matched to a gene. The CDR3 has 15 residues. CDR3 nucleotides: TGTGCCAGCAGCTTCTCCGGGACAGCTAACTATGGCTACACCTTC. Translated, it gives CASSFSGTANYGYTF.

In its sample, this clonotype was seen many times. This chain uses TRBV28 with TRBJ2-7; D remains ambiguous. CDR1 is MDHEN, CDR2 SYDVKM, per germline. This CDR3 has 12 amino acids. V was shortened by 3 bases and J by 4 bases, with 7 bases between the two germline ends. CDR3 sequence reads: CASSFKVYEQYF. CDR3 DNA: TGTGCCAGCAGTTTTAAGGTTTACGAGCAGTACTTC. The complete variable domain, with remaining parts taken from reference TRBV28 and TRBJ2-7, reads DVKVTQSSRYLVKRTGEKVFLECVQDMDHENMFWYRQDPGLGLRLIYFSYDVKMKEKGDIPEGYSVSREKKERFSLILESASTNQTSMYLCASSFKVYEQYFGPGTRLTVT.

This chain uses TRBV6-5 with TRBJ2-6; D gene ambiguous. The CDR3 consists of 18 residues. Germline lookup yields CDR1 MNHEY and CDR2 SVGAGI. V lost 2 bases and J lost 2, with 16 bases in between. The CDR3 loop is CASSYGQAVLPGANVLTF. The CDR3, as DNA: TGTGCCAGCAGTTACGGGCAGGCGGTCCTCCCTGGGGCCAACGTCCTGACTTTC.

This clonotype was seen repeatedly, ten times or more. This chain joins TRBV6-6 and TRBJ2-5; the match to TRBD2 covers 8 bases. The CDR3 length is 18 residues. Per the germline V gene, CDR1 is MNHNY and CDR2 is SVGAGI (reference sequence). Losses at the gene ends were 2 bases for V and 0 bases for J; bases not matched to a gene: 11. In DNA form, the CDR3 reads TGTGCCAGCAGTTACGGCGGGGGAGTAGCGGGGAACCAAGAGACCCAGTACTTC. Protein: CASSYGGGVAGNQETQYF.

The chain has TRBV2 and TRBJ2-3; 8 nucleotides match TRBD2. This CDR3 spans 14 amino acids. V gave up 10 bases and J gave up 1 base; unmatched junction bases: 7. Germline V CDR1 and CDR2: SNHLY, FYNNEI. Written as DNA, the CDR3 is TGTGCCACGAAGGAAGCGGGAGGCACAGATACGCAGTATTTT. This encodes CATKEAGGTDTQYF.

Ten or more counts support this clonotype. V gene TRBV20-1 combines with J gene TRBJ2-5, with unresolved D. Per the germline V gene, CDR1 is DFQATT and CDR2 is SNEGSKA (reference sequence). The CDR3 is made up of 14 amino acids. V was trimmed by 1 base and J by 6 bases, leaving 15 bases between them. CDR3 DNA: TGCAGTGCTAGAGTAGAAGTGATCTATAAGACCCAGTACTTC. This translates into CSARVEVIYKTQYF.

This clonotype was recorded at least ten times. The genes are TRBV30 and TRBJ1-5; unclear D gene. V was clipped by 1 base and J by 0 bases, with 10 bases between them. The germline V gene has CDR1 GTSNPN and CDR2 SVGIG (reference sequence). This CDR3 has 15 amino acids. In DNA form, the CDR3 reads TGTGCCTGGAGTGGTGGTCTTTATAGCAATCAGCCCCAGCATTTT. Its protein product is CAWSGGLYSNQPQHF.

This rearrangement joins TRBV29-1 to TRBJ2-1; D possibly corresponds to TRBD2 (6 bases). The germline V and J ends were trimmed by 4 bases and 1 base, with 17 bases remaining between them. The CDR3 spans 16 residues. Germline V CDR1 and CDR2: SQVTM, ANQGSEA. CDR3 sequence: CSVGGERLPSYNEQFF. CDR3 bases: TGCAGCGTTGGCGGGGAACGACTTCCTTCCTACAATGAGCAGTTCTTC.

The table lists this clonotype with many counts. The V call is TRBV18, the J call TRBJ2-1, with a possible D match to TRBD2 (6 bases). CDR3 length equals 14 residues. Between the trimmed V and J ends, which lost 2 bases and 7 bases, there was a span of 12 bases. Germline V gives CDR1 KGHSH, CDR2 LQKENI. This CDR3 is CASSPGTGVNEQFF. CDR3 nucleotide sequence: TGTGCCAGCTCACCAGGGACGGGGGTAAATGAGCAGTTCTTC.

At least ten counts were recorded for this clonotype. The chain uses TRBV12-3 or TRBV12-4 and TRBJ2-7; 7 bases line up with TRBD2. The CDR3 covers 15 residues. V shed 2 bases, J shed 0 bases, and the junction held 4 bases outside the gene matches. Here the CDR3 DNA reads TGTGCCAGCAGTTTACAGCGGGAACTCTCCTACGAGCAGTACTTC. Encoded protein: CASSLQRELSYEQYF.

This clonotype was found a few times. This chain joins TRBV7-6 and TRBJ1-2; a weak D match, TRBD1 (5 bases). Germline values: CDR1 SGHVS, CDR2 FNYEAQ. Trimming shortened V by 1 base and J by 6 bases, and 12 bases separated the two germline ends. The CDR3 extends over 14 amino acids. The CDR3 nucleotides read TGTGCCAGCAGCTTAGGACAGTGGCTGGATGGCTACACCTTC. Residues: CASSLGQWLDGYTF.

The chain uses TRBV27 and TRBJ1-4; unclear D gene. The ends were cut back, 5 bases at V and 7 bases at J, with 20 bases in the middle. CDR1 is MNHEY and CDR2 is SMNVEV in the germline V gene (reference sequence). This CDR3 spans 16 amino acids. The CDR3 DNA follows: TGTGCCAGCAGTCCCCTCATCCAGGCTGAGGGTGAAAAACTGTTTTTT. It translates to CASSPLIQAEGEKLFF.

This clonotype was found many times. The V gene is TRBV6-1, the J gene TRBJ1-6; D gene ambiguous. Trimming took 5 bases from V and 10 from J, leaving 12 bases between them. The CDR3 has 13 residues. From germline, CDR1 is MNHNS and CDR2 SASEGT. The CDR3 DNA follows: TGTGCCAGCAGTCCGCGGGCGGAGTCACCCCTCCACTTT. It specifies CASSPRAESPLHF.

This clonotype was detected many times. The V call is TRBV4-2, the J call TRBJ2-7; TRBD2 matches at 7 bases. CDR1 is LGHNA and CDR2 is YNFKEQ in the germline V gene. V lost 0 bases, J lost 3 bases, and 8 bases stayed unmatched. This CDR3 is built from 16 residues. The CDR3 nucleotides are TGTGCCAGCAGCCAAGATAGGCGGGAGATGATCTACGAGCAGTACTTC. As protein: CASSQDRREMIYEQYF.

In the case of this clonotype: An end of the junction does not agree with germline; a read error may underlie this. The V call is TRBV6-2 or TRBV6-3, the J call TRBJ2-3; 7 nucleotides align to TRBD2. The CDR3 extends over 17 amino acids. CDR1 MNHEY and CDR2 SVGEGT come from the germline V gene. The CDR3 DNA reads as TGTGCCAGCAGGCAAGATCCGTGGAGGGAGGGCTTGAATACACAGTATTTT. Protein: CASRQDPWREGLNTQYF.

Only a few counts were recorded for this clonotype. The genes are TRBV5-1 and TRBJ1-1; a weak D match, TRBD1 (6 bases). The CDR3 has 15 amino acids. Trimming took off 5 bases at V and 2 bases at J, with 16 bases between the two ends. Germline V gene lookup returns CDR1 SGHRS and CDR2 YFSETQ. In DNA form, the CDR3 reads TGCGCCAGCAGTCTCCGGACAGAATCAAACACTGAAGCTTTCTTT. Translating gives CASSLRTESNTEAFF.

This clonotype was detected ten times or more. The CDR3 sequence: CSASSFSGGSYNEQFF. The DNA for the CDR3 is TGCAGTGCTAGTTCCTTCAGCGGGGGCTCCTACAATGAGCAGTTCTTC. V gene TRBV20-1 combines with J gene TRBJ2-1; 8 bases are a match to TRBD2. CDR3 length equals 16 residues. With 3 bases clipped from V and 0 bases from J, the junction kept 7 bases outside the gene matches. Germline V gives CDR1 DFQATT, CDR2 SNEGSKA (reference sequence).

The V and J genes are TRBV28 and TRBJ2-7, with D unresolved. The germline CDR1 and CDR2 sequences are MDHEN and SYDVKM. Trimming removed 3 bases from V and 6 bases from J, with 9 bases in between. The CDR3 length is 12 residues. This CDR3 reads CASSLNWGEQYF. Written as DNA, the CDR3 is TGTGCCAGCAGTTTGAATTGGGGCGAGCAGTACTTC.

In this sample, this clonotype turned up many times. The V gene is TRBV7-3, the J gene TRBJ2-3, with TRBD2 matching 10 bases. Germline V lookup: CDR1 SGHTA, CDR2 FQGTGA. The CDR3 covers 15 residues. V shed 5 bases and J 4 bases; nucleotides not matched to a gene: 6. CDR3 coding DNA: TGTGCCAGCAGCCAGCTAGCGGGAGCCGCAGATACGCAGTATTTT. As protein: CASSQLAGAADTQYF.

The chain is built from TRBV18 and TRBJ1-2; D might be TRBD1 (5 bases). CDR1 and CDR2 (germline): KGHSH, LQKENI. Trimming left V 3 bases short and J 8 bases short, with 13 bases between. CDR3 length equals 13 residues. CDR3 sequence (DNA): TGTGCCAGCTCACCGGAGGGGTCTAGGGGCTACACCTTC. Its translation: CASSPEGSRGYTF.

This clonotype was observed many times. The chain carries TRBV7-2 and TRBJ2-4, with unresolved D. CDR1 SGHTA and CDR2 FQGNSA come from the germline V gene. The CDR3 loop spans 14 amino acids. V was shortened by 1 base and J by 9 bases, with 13 bases between the two germline ends. The CDR3 loop is CASSLVPLPSIQYF. Written as DNA, the CDR3 is TGTGCCAGCAGCTTAGTCCCGCTTCCGAGCATTCAGTACTTC.